What follows are 19 T cell receptor beta chains derived from one specimen sequenced in a study of vaccination and CD4 T cells after COVID-19. These receptors lack a known antigen. Described treatment: roughly 10-day PBMC culture with coronavirus spike peptide pools or control peptides (ViraFEST assay). The study sequenced cultured CD4+ T cell DNA using the Oncomine TCR Beta short-read assay. TCRdb reanalysed the PCR reads using MiXCR and keeps one entry per CDR3 protein. The sample lists about 25,000 distinct CDR3 sequences, about half occurring once. The sequenced sample consisted of CD4+ T cells from blood, cultured in vitro. Receptors were obtained from a human donor who had recovered from COVID-19.

This clonotype was counted a few times. V usage is TRBV6-2 or TRBV6-3 and J usage is TRBJ2-7; D tentatively reads TRBD1 or TRBD2 (5 bases each). Germline assignment: CDR1 MNHEY and CDR2 SVGEGT. With 6 bases removed from V and 2 bases from J, the gap between germline ends came to 17 bases. The CDR3 runs 15 residues. The CDR3 loop is CASSYEIGGPYEQYF. Here the CDR3 DNA reads TGTGCCAGCAGCTACGAGATTGGGGGTCCCTACGAGCAGTACTTC.

This chain joins TRBV7-2 and TRBJ2-7; D gene ambiguous. Germline V gene sequence: CDR1 SGHTA, CDR2 FQGNSA. Trimming cost V 2 bases and J 4 bases, with 15 bases left between them. This CDR3 region has 15 residues. The CDR3 region has the DNA TGTGCCAGCAGCTTATTGCCCGGAATTGAGTACGAGCAGTACTTC. As protein: CASSLLPGIEYEQYF.

The J gene is TRBJ1-2, the V gene TRBV2; no firm D call. Trimming took off 7 bases at V and 8 bases at J, with 14 bases between the two ends. This CDR3 spans 12 amino acids. Germline V gene lookup returns CDR1 SNHLY and CDR2 FYNNEI. Here the CDR3 DNA reads TGTGCCAGCAAAGTCGCCGAATGGGGCTACACCTTC. This codes for CASKVAEWGYTF.

There are a few counts of this clonotype. The J gene is TRBJ2-1, the V gene TRBV5-8, with D hard to call. The ends were cut back, 0 bases at V and 1 base at J, with 14 bases in the middle. This CDR3 is 17 amino acids long. The germline V gene has CDR1 SGHTS and CDR2 YDEGEE. This CDR3 is CASSLAGGSRSYNEQFF. The DNA of the CDR3 is TGTGCCAGCAGCTTGGCCGGTGGGTCCAGGTCCTACAATGAGCAGTTCTTC.

This clonotype has just a few counts. The gene calls are TRBV20-1 and TRBJ2-1; 13 bases fit TRBD2. CDR1 and CDR2 from the germline V gene are DFQATT and SNEGSKA (reference sequence). The CDR3 runs to 17 residues. Trimming took 4 bases from V and 0 from J; bases not matched to a gene: 6. The CDR3 coding sequence is TGCAGTGCTACCGAAACTAGCGGGGGGGTCTCCTACAATGAGCAGTTCTTC. It specifies CSATETSGGVSYNEQFF.

This clonotype has more than one count but fewer than ten. The V call is TRBV6-1, the J call TRBJ2-6; D is unresolved. Germline CDR1 reads MNHNS; CDR2 reads SASEGT. The CDR3 is 15 amino acids. Trimming took off 1 base at V and 2 bases at J, with 6 bases between the two ends. The CDR3 spells CASSEEVAGANVLTF. CDR3 coding DNA: TGTGCCAGCAGTGAAGAGGTTGCTGGGGCCAACGTCCTGACTTTC.

In its sample, this clonotype was seen a few times. The chain is built from TRBV5-1 and TRBJ2-4; the D is unclear. The CDR3 contains 14 residues. Between the trimmed V and J ends, which lost 0 bases and 3 bases, there was a span of 7 bases. Looked up from germline, CDR1 is SGHRS and CDR2 is YFSETQ. The CDR3 loop reads CASSLDDIKNIQYF. The CDR3 coding sequence is TGCGCCAGCAGCTTGGACGATATCAAAAACATTCAGTACTTC. The entire variable domain, with the rest obtained from reference TRBV5-1 and TRBJ2-4, is as follows: KAGVTQTPRYLIKTRGQQVTLSCSPISGHRSVSWYQQTPGQGLQFLFEYFSETQRNKGNFPGRFSGRQFSNSRSEMNVSTLELGDSALYLCASSLDDIKNIQYFGAGTRLSVL.

This rearrangement joins TRBV7-2 to TRBJ2-5; 16 nucleotides align to TRBD2. This CDR3 comprises 20 residues. The V and J ends lost 5 bases and 2 bases, in that order; junction bases with no gene match: 14. Per germline, CDR1 SGHTA and CDR2 FQGNSA. The CDR3 here is CASSRPGTSGGAAFQETQYF. The CDR3 DNA reads TGTGCCAGCAGCCGACCCGGGACTAGCGGGGGGGCGGCTTTTCAAGAGACCCAGTACTTC.

V is TRBV28 and J is TRBJ1-2; D is possibly TRBD1 (6 bases). Per germline, CDR1 MDHEN and CDR2 SYDVKM. This CDR3 is 13 amino acids long. V gave up 6 bases and J gave up 8 bases, with 16 bases separating them. The CDR3 is CASRRQLTGGYTF. DNA of the CDR3: TGTGCCAGCAGGCGACAACTGACAGGAGGCTACACCTTC.

The chain is built from TRBV28 and TRBJ2-7, with TRBD2 identical over 10 bases. Trimming cost V 7 bases and J 0 bases; bases outside gene matches: 6. Germline V gene lookup returns CDR1 MDHEN and CDR2 SYDVKM. The CDR3 is 15 residues long. CDR3 DNA: TGTGCCAGCACAGGACTAGCGGCCAACTCCTACGAGCAGTACTTC. It yields the protein CASTGLAANSYEQYF.

Written as DNA, the CDR3 is TGTGCCAGCACCGAACTAGTAACTAATGAAAAACTGTTTTTT. It specifies CASTELVTNEKLFF. The chain uses TRBV6-1 and TRBJ1-4, with D hard to call. The CDR3 runs to 14 residues. Germline V lookup: CDR1 MNHNS, CDR2 SASEGT. The germline V and J ends were trimmed by 7 bases and 1 base, with 10 bases remaining between them.

This clonotype was counted only a few times. The genes are TRBV7-8 and TRBJ2-7, with TRBD2 identical over 8 bases. This CDR3 region has 13 residues. The germline CDR1 and CDR2 sequences are SGHVS and FQNEAQ. V lost 5 bases and J lost 4; bases outside the gene matches: 4. In DNA form, the CDR3 reads TGTGCCAGCAGCCAACTAGCGGAGTACGAGCAGTACTTC. Translating gives CASSQLAEYEQYF.

This chain uses TRBV7-2 with TRBJ2-7, with D possibly matching TRBD2 (5 bases). CDR1 SGHTA and CDR2 FQGNSA come from the germline V gene. The CDR3 consists of 15 residues. The V and J ends lost 1 base and 2 bases respectively, with 12 bases between them. DNA of the CDR3: TGTGCCAGCAGCTTAGGTCCTCGGGGAACCTACGAGCAGTACTTC. Translating gives CASSLGPRGTYEQYF.

In DNA, the CDR3 is TGTGCCAGCAGTCGCCAGGATGGGGACACCGGGGAGCTGTTTTTT. Translated, it gives CASSRQDGDTGELFF. The chain links TRBV6-2 or TRBV6-3 to TRBJ2-2; D is unresolved. This CDR3 contains 15 residues. Germline CDR1 MNHEY, CDR2 SVGEGT. V shed 5 bases and J shed 3 bases, with 13 bases lying between them.

The chain is built from TRBV24-1 and TRBJ2-5; TRBD1 agrees at 8 bases. CDR3 length equals 14 residues. Germline CDR1 and CDR2: KGHDR and SFDVKD. The V and J ends lost 2 bases and 5 bases, in that order; junction bases with no gene match: 3. The CDR3 loop reads CATSDYRGVETQYF. CDR3 in DNA: TGTGCCACCAGTGATTACAGGGGGGTGGAGACCCAGTACTTC.

This clonotype was picked up a small number of times. This chain connects TRBV7-2 to TRBJ2-1; 12 nucleotides match TRBD1. V was clipped by 4 bases and J by 6 bases; unmatched bases: 10. The germline CDR1 and CDR2 sequences are SGHTA and FQGNSA. The CDR3 runs to 17 residues. This chain's CDR3 is CASSSQPRDRGLNEQFF. The CDR3 DNA reads TGTGCCAGCAGCTCACAACCCCGGGACAGGGGGCTCAATGAGCAGTTCTTC.

A few counts support this clonotype. CDR3 DNA sequence: TGTGCCAGCAGTGAAGGATACTATGGCTACACCTTC. Translated, it gives CASSEGYYGYTF. The chain combines TRBV6-1 with TRBJ1-2; D not certain. In germline, CDR1 is MNHNS, CDR2 SASEGT. The V end was cut by 1 base, the J end by 3 bases, with 3 bases between. This CDR3 is built from 12 residues.

The V and J genes are TRBV19 and TRBJ1-1; D is perhaps TRBD1 (6 bases). Looked up from germline, CDR1 is LNHDA and CDR2 is SQIVND (reference sequence). Between the trimmed V and J ends, which lost 4 bases and 2 bases, there was a span of 14 bases. There are 15 residues in the CDR3. For the CDR3, the DNA is TGTGCCAGTAGTAGTAAGACAGGCCCTAACACTGAAGCTTTCTTT. This gives the protein CASSSKTGPNTEAFF.

The rearrangement uses TRBV10-3 and TRBJ2-7; 9 bases align to TRBD2. This CDR3 has 16 amino acids. The J segment lost 4 bases and the V segment lost 11 bases, leaving 18 bases of the junction unmatched. Germline loops: CDR1 ENHRY, CDR2 SYGVKD. CDR3 nucleotide sequence: TGTGCCGCCAGAAGCAGCGGGGGGCCCCTAATGTACGAGCAGTACTTC. Its protein is CAARSSGGPLMYEQYF.